Given below is one T cell receptor (beta chain) in context. No antigen is known for it. This entry belongs to a study of T cell responses to AZD1222 COVID-19 vaccine. Study-level findings and limits: The reported proportion of spike-specific TCRs targeting unmutated variant regions was nearly half. Every sample of the repertoires postdated the peak T cell response.

The germline gives CDR1 SGHRS, CDR2 YFSETQ. J gave up 4 bases and V 9 bases, and 16 bases lay outside the gene matches. The CDR3 has 17 amino acids. Assay used: immunoSEQ multiplex PCR; TCRdb lists only in-frame clones, some missing. Among approximately 110,000 clones listed, around 87% were seen once. The receptor's source is an adult who received the AZD1222 COVID-19 vaccine. The V call is TRBV5-1, the J call TRBJ2-5; 12 nucleotides align to TRBD2. The starting material was peripheral blood, obtained 28 days after the second AZD1222 dose. CDR3 nucleotide sequence: TGCGCCACCCGAAACAGGACTAGCGGGATTGGGGGAGAGACCCAGTACTTC. Protein sequence: CATRNRTSGIGGETQYF.